Listed below are T cell receptor beta chains from one sample, sequenced in a study of CD8 T cells in ankylosing spondylitis. Each CDR3 protein is one row after TCRdb ran MiXCR on the 5' RACE reads. The sample has 250,000 to 300,000 distinct CDR3 sequences; over 15% are singletons. Sequencing was performed on blood, either unsorted or a sorted T cell fraction (not recorded which). Receptors originate from a male donor with ankylosing spondylitis or in good health (not recorded which). Each CDR3 is given without its conserved first and last residue. A D gene is named only where the DNA matches it firmly. Not every row has a clone size; where given, it reads once, few, many or a size class.

TRBD1 . TRBV12-3/TRBV12-4 ASSWDRGLSETQY
. . TRBV11-2 ASSYVQGWQETQY
. many TRBV9 ASSVGQSNTEAF
. few TRBV7-3 ASSLNRGQNNEQF
TRBD2 . TRBV11-2 ASSFPSGRMTYNEQF
TRBD2 . TRBV6-5 ASSNGLANTYEQY
. few TRBV4-1 ASSQEGLPYNEQF
. few TRBV7-9 ASQNLDSPSYEQY
. few TRBV5-1 ASSFEGYEQF
. many TRBV12-3/TRBV12-4 ASRREGVENSPLH
TRBD2 few TRBV6-5 ASSYVAGGNEQF
TRBD2 many TRBV20-1 SVRGSSYNEQF
. . TRBV7-9 ASSDADLTAQF
TRBD2 few TRBV11-2 ASSSGTSGHYEQY
. few TRBV6-5 ASSYGEGRIRTNTGELF
TRBD2 many TRBV4-3 ASSQVSGSGNEQF
. . TRBV5-6 ASSVDEVDTQY
TRBD2 . TRBV20-1 SARDPGVAGRLYEQY
. few TRBV7-9 ASSLSSLRFYNEQF
. few TRBV12-3/TRBV12-4 ASSFAGHLEQY
TRBD2 many TRBV11-2 ASSLELWLAGDEQF
. few TRBV29-1 SVLDGGGGYNQPQH
. . TRBV6-5 ASSYRVYADSLYEQY
TRBD1 few TRBV7-2 ASSLVGTGNEKLF
TRBD1 few TRBV9 ASSASGGNTEAF
. . TRBV20-1 SAREEVGTYEQY
TRBD2 few TRBV5-5 ASSSGTSGYYNEQF
. . TRBV12-3/TRBV12-4 ASSPTGQGAPQH
. . TRBV2 ASSEASPTDTQY
. . TRBV4-1 ASSPRTDSWNEQF
. many TRBV7-8 ASSLGWRSDDQPQH
. . TRBV12-3/TRBV12-4 ASSYGTFQETQY
. few TRBV4-1 ASSQDLGRGGYEQY
. few TRBV9 ASSGGQLNTEAF
TRBD2 many TRBV20-1 SAGPLAGVDTQY
. few TRBV12-2 ASRCGTSGHPTNTGELF
. few TRBV20-1 SAPPLGGDLSEQY
. . TRBV20-1 SAQRLIASYNEQF
. . TRBV24-1 ATRMDSGELF
. many TRBV20-1 SAKGLTSSYEQY
. few TRBV29-1 SVLKQGPGYGYT
. many TRBV5-1 ASSLGGGSTDTQY
TRBD1 few TRBV4-3 ASSQDRGENYEQY
TRBD1 . TRBV5-1 ASSLGQGDHTEAF
TRBD2 . TRBV29-1 SVDEAGGGTGELF
TRBD1 . TRBV15 ATSRDRLTGATGELF
. few TRBV18 ASSLGDPSYEQY
TRBD2 . TRBV2 ASSWTSGRAIHEQF
. . TRBV12-5 ASGLYADSGNTIY
. few TRBV27 ASKTGGTEAF
. . TRBV4-2 ASSQGYPLNTEAF
TRBD1 few TRBV7-9 ASTPQGASYNEQF
TRBD2 . TRBV13 ASSHGLAGSFSYEQY
. . TRBV7-2 ASSVMDADNEQF
TRBD1 . TRBV29-1 SVHPRDRGDEQF